A single sample is the source of the 27 T cell receptor beta chains below, sequenced in a study of pediatric ulcerative colitis (dated by TCRdb to about 2019). Library method: the immunoSEQ multiplex PCR assay. This is the immuneACCESS table as TCRdb keeps it, with only in-frame sequences that have V and J called. A part of the clones is gone; compared with another copy, unresolved V genes explain less than half, and the rest is unexplained. This sample has several thousand clones in its table, and about 92% of those were observed once. Of the sample, 0.9% to 1.4% falls within the top ten clones. Material: blood. Receptor source: a boy younger than 18 who was a control in a study of pediatric ulcerative colitis.

The gene calls are TRBV27 and TRBJ2-7, with D perhaps TRBD2 (7 bases). Germline V gene data show CDR1 as MNHEY and CDR2 as SMNVEV (reference sequence). The CDR3 loop spans 16 amino acids. Trimming cost V 6 bases and J 0 bases, with 18 bases left between them. CDR3 sequence: CASSSGGRGSSYEQYF. CDR3 coding DNA: TGTGCCAGCAGCTCCGGGGGGAGGGGGAGCTCCTACGAGCAGTACTTC.

This clone has a single count. This rearrangement joins TRBV9 to TRBJ2-2, with unresolved D. This CDR3 spans 15 amino acids. Germline loops: CDR1 SGDLS, CDR2 YYNGEE. V lost 0 bases, J lost 5 bases, and 11 bases lay in between. CDR3 bases: TGTGCCAGCAGCGTAGGGGCCAAATGGACCGGGGAGCTGTTTTTT. This gives the protein CASSVGAKWTGELFF.

The V and J genes are TRBV9 and TRBJ1-1; 7 bases are a match to TRBD1. V lost 0 bases, J lost 5 bases, and 10 bases stayed unmatched. The CDR3 contains 16 residues. The germline gives CDR1 SGDLS, CDR2 YYNGEE. The CDR3 bases are TGTGCCAGCAGCGTAGTTAAAGTGGGACAGTCAACTGAAGCTTTCTTT. Translating it yields CASSVVKVGQSTEAFF. Using reference TRBV9 and TRBJ1-1 for the parts outside the CDR3, the full variable domain is DSGVTQTPKHLITATGQRVTLRCSPRSGDLSVYWYQQSLDQGLQFLIQYYNGEERAKGNILERFSAQQFPDLHSELNLSSLELGDSALYFCASSVVKVGQSTEAFFGQGTRLTVV.

CDR3 DNA sequence: TGTGCCAGCAGCTTCCGGGACAGGGGGCATCACACCTTC. This gives the protein CASSFRDRGHHTF. The rearrangement joins TRBV6-6 to TRBJ1-2; 12 bases are shared with TRBD1. The CDR3 totals 13 residues. The V gene end was trimmed by 6 bases and the J gene end by 12 bases; junction bases not matched to a gene: 8. The germline V gene has CDR1 MNHNY and CDR2 SVGAGI (reference sequence).

The chain employs TRBV19 and TRBJ1-3, with D perhaps matching TRBD1 (5 bases). The CDR3 is 15 amino acids. CDR1 and CDR2 from the germline V gene are LNHDA and SQIVND (reference sequence). V was clipped by 5 bases and J by 0 bases, with 11 bases between them. The CDR3: CASSSGSFSGNTIYF. The DNA for the CDR3 is TGTGCCAGTAGTTCAGGGTCCTTCTCTGGAAACACCATATATTTT.

The V call is TRBV27, the J call TRBJ2-1; the match to TRBD2 covers 8 bases. Trimming removed 2 bases from V and 4 bases from J; junction bases left unmatched: 4. The germline V gene encodes CDR1 MNHEY and CDR2 SMNVEV (reference sequence). CDR3 length: 15 amino acids. In DNA form, the CDR3 reads TGTGCCAGCAGTTTAAGACTAGCGAGGTACAATGAGCAGTTCTTC. Its translation: CASSLRLARYNEQFF.

This chain connects TRBV11-3 to TRBJ1-3; 8 bases align to TRBD1. The CDR3 is made up of 16 amino acids. The ends lost 5 bases at V and 2 bases at J; junction bases unmatched: 8. Germline V lookup: CDR1 SGHNT, CDR2 YENEEA. DNA for the CDR3: TGTGCCAGCAGCATATCCCCGGACAGGGCTGGAAACACCATATATTTT. It encodes CASSISPDRAGNTIYF.

A few counts support this clone. The chain uses TRBV4-1 and TRBJ2-3; TRBD1 matches at 7 bases. The germline V gene has CDR1 MGHRA and CDR2 YSYEKL. CDR3 length equals 17 residues. The J segment lost 2 bases and the V segment lost 2 bases, leaving 10 bases of the junction unmatched. The CDR3 coding sequence is TGCGCCAGCAGCCAAAGTGGCGACAGGGCGGACACAGATACGCAGTATTTT. This sequence encodes CASSQSGDRADTDTQYF.

This rearrangement joins TRBV19 to TRBJ2-6; a possible D gene is TRBD2 (5 bases). The CDR3 totals 16 residues. The V gene lost 4 bases and the J gene lost 2 bases, with 12 bases spanning the gap. Germline loops: CDR1 LNHDA, CDR2 SQIVND (reference sequence). CDR3 bases: TGTGCCAGTAGTAAACACCTGAGGGCTGGGGCCAACGTCCTGACTTTC. Amino acids: CASSKHLRAGANVLTF.

The chain couples TRBV29-1 to TRBJ2-7; 8 bases are a match to TRBD2. There are 17 residues in the CDR3. Trimming at V came to 1 base and at J to 3 bases, leaving 14 bases not matched to a gene. Germline loops: CDR1 SQVTM, CDR2 ANQGSEA. The CDR3 DNA is TGCAGCGTTGAAGCCTCGGGGGGGACGGCGAGATGCTACGAGCAGTACTTC. Its protein is CSVEASGGTARCYEQYF.

The V and J genes are TRBV5-1 and TRBJ2-5; 12 nucleotides agree with TRBD1. Trimming took 5 bases from V and 7 from J; bases not matched to a gene: 9. Germline lookup yields CDR1 SGHRS and CDR2 YFSETQ. The CDR3 contains 15 residues. The DNA of the CDR3 is TGCGCCAGCAGTTCACCCGGGACAGGGGGCCGGACCCAGTACTTC. It encodes CASSSPGTGGRTQYF. Supplemented by reference TRBV5-1 and TRBJ2-5, the full variable domain reads KAGVTQTPRYLIKTRGQQVTLSCSPISGHRSVSWYQQTPGQGLQFLFEYFSETQRNKGNFPGRFSGRQFSNSRSEMNVSTLELGDSALYLCASSSPGTGGRTQYFGPGTRLLVL.

The V call is TRBV5-1, the J call TRBJ1-2, with TRBD1 matching over 10 bases. The CDR3 is made up of 16 amino acids. The junction had 6 bases not matched to a gene; V was cut back by 2 bases and J by 2 bases. The germline V gene has CDR1 SGHRS and CDR2 YFSETQ. CDR3 region: CASSLETGGRNYGYTF. The DNA for the CDR3 is TGCGCCAGCAGCTTAGAGACAGGGGGCAGAAACTATGGCTACACCTTC. Variable domain in full (rest from reference TRBV5-1 and TRBJ1-2): KAGVTQTPRYLIKTRGQQVTLSCSPISGHRSVSWYQQTPGQGLQFLFEYFSETQRNKGNFPGRFSGRQFSNSRSEMNVSTLELGDSALYLCASSLETGGRNYGYTFGSGTRLTVV.

V is TRBV11-2 and J is TRBJ2-7; D is undetermined. CDR1 is SGHAT and CDR2 is FQNNGV in the germline V gene. V was clipped by 4 bases and J by 2 bases, with 12 bases between them. The CDR3 runs 14 residues. The CDR3 nucleotides read TGTGCCAGCAGCTCTCTGGACGGCCCCTACGAGCAGTACTTC. Translated, it gives CASSSLDGPYEQYF.

Points on this clone: Sequence at one end of the junction differs from germline and may be a read error. V gene TRBV5-6 combines with J gene TRBJ2-6; D gene unclear. The CDR3 totals 16 residues. The V gene's germline CDR1 is SGHDT and CDR2 YYEEEE. CDR3 loop: CASSGIDGSRANVLTF. The CDR3 DNA follows: TGTGCCAGCAGCGGGATCGACGGCTCTAGGGCCAACGTCCTGACTTTC.

This clone was observed a single time. The chain links TRBV18 to TRBJ1-1; a possible D gene is TRBD1 (6 bases). V was trimmed by 0 bases and J by 0 bases, leaving 11 bases between them. The germline CDR1 and CDR2 sequences are KGHSH and LQKENI. The CDR3 is made up of 16 amino acids. As DNA, the CDR3 is TGTGCCAGCTCACCACCGGTCAGGGGATTGAACACTGAAGCTTTCTTT. It encodes CASSPPVRGLNTEAFF.

The chain carries TRBV21-1 and TRBJ2-5; TRBD1, the D gene given by the table, was not confirmed from the DNA. TRBV21-1 is a known pseudogene. The CDR3 has 17 residues. The CDR3 nucleotides read TGTGCCAGCAGCAACGGAACGACAGGGGAGGTAGGAGAGACCCAGTACTTC. Translated, it gives CASSNGTTGEVGETQYF.

V usage is TRBV4-3 and J usage is TRBJ1-4; 8 nucleotides agree with TRBD1. The germline CDR1 and CDR2 sequences are LGHNA and YSLEER. The CDR3 runs to 15 residues. V lost 1 base to trimming and J lost 5 bases; unmatched junction nucleotides: 3. CDR3 loop: CASSQVWDRNEKLFF. The DNA of the CDR3 is TGCGCCAGCAGCCAAGTTTGGGACAGGAATGAAAAACTGTTTTTT.

The V and J genes are TRBV5-1 and TRBJ2-3; D is unresolved. Germline assignment: CDR1 SGHRS and CDR2 YFSETQ. V dropped 4 bases and J dropped 5 bases, with 11 bases sitting between them. This CDR3 contains 13 residues. The CDR3 loop is CASSPVALDTQYF. The DNA of the CDR3 is TGCGCCAGCAGCCCGGTGGCGCTAGATACGCAGTATTTT.

This clone has a handful of counts. This chain links TRBV11-3 with TRBJ1-1; 9 nucleotides match TRBD1. The CDR3 spans 13 residues. Germline V gene lookup returns CDR1 SGHNT and CDR2 YENEEA. Losses at the gene ends were 5 bases for V and 6 bases for J; bases not matched to a gene: 4. The CDR3 reads CASSAGTGPEAFF. The CDR3 DNA sequence: TGTGCCAGCAGCGCCGGGACAGGGCCTGAAGCTTTCTTT.

J is TRBJ2-7 and V is TRBV7-3, with TRBD1 matching over 7 bases. The V and J ends lost 1 base and 6 bases, in that order; junction bases with no gene match: 3. Germline CDR1 and CDR2: SGHTA and FQGTGA. CDR3 length equals 13 residues. CDR3 region: CASSLKGGAEQYV. Here the CDR3 DNA reads TGTGCCAGCAGCTTAAAAGGGGGCGCCGAGCAGTACGTC.

This chain uses TRBV6-4 with TRBJ2-7; 7 positions match TRBD1. Trimming took 0 bases from V and 3 from J; bases not matched to a gene: 11. Germline CDR1 and CDR2: MRHNA and SNTAGT. The length of the CDR3 is 17 residues. The CDR3 is CASSDSISGQKVYEQYF. The CDR3 DNA reads as TGTGCCAGCAGTGACTCGATATCGGGACAGAAAGTCTACGAGCAGTACTTC.

V usage is TRBV7-9 and J usage is TRBJ2-7; no definite D call. Per the germline V gene, CDR1 is SEHNR and CDR2 is FQNEAQ (reference sequence). The CDR3 spans 15 residues. V was pared by 1 base and J by 0 bases, with 10 bases between. The CDR3 region has the DNA TGTGCCAGCAGCTTAGTGGGCAGCAACTCCTACGAGCAGTACTTC. Its protein product is CASSLVGSNSYEQYF.

The chain joins TRBV2 to TRBJ2-7; TRBD2 agrees at 9 bases. From germline, CDR1 is SNHLY and CDR2 FYNNEI. The V and J ends lost 0 bases and 2 bases, in that order; junction bases with no gene match: 17. This CDR3 spans 20 amino acids. CDR3 residues: CASSEAHVASGKIPTYEQYF. For the CDR3, the DNA is TGTGCCAGCAGTGAAGCGCATGTGGCTAGCGGGAAAATACCAACCTACGAGCAGTACTTC.

This chain links TRBV9 with TRBJ2-6, with D perhaps matching TRBD1 (5 bases). The CDR3 sequence is 16 residues long. The germline V gene has CDR1 SGDLS and CDR2 YYNGEE. The V gene lost 0 bases and the J gene lost 4 bases, with 11 bases spanning the gap. CDR3 DNA sequence: TGTGCCAGCAGCGTAGTATGGGGCTCGGGGGCCAACGTCCTGACTTTC. Its translation is CASSVVWGSGANVLTF.

The J gene is TRBJ2-2, the V gene TRBV7-6; D unresolved. Trimming took off 2 bases at V and 7 bases at J, with 5 bases between the two ends. This CDR3 spans 12 amino acids. Germline CDR1 reads SGHVS; CDR2 reads FNYEAQ. The CDR3 nucleotides are TGTGCCAGCAGCTTACTCGGCGGGGAGCTGTTTTTT. It specifies CASSLLGGELFF.

V usage is TRBV29-1 and J usage is TRBJ1-1; D unresolved. V gave up 3 bases and J gave up 0 bases, with 8 bases separating them. CDR1 and CDR2 from the germline V gene are SQVTM and ANQGSEA. The CDR3 consists of 13 residues. CDR3 DNA sequence: TGCAGCGTTGAGAGAGGGATGAACACTGAAGCTTTCTTT. Its translation: CSVERGMNTEAFF.

The chain carries TRBV9 and TRBJ1-2; a possible D gene is TRBD1 (6 bases). The V gene's germline CDR1 is SGDLS and CDR2 YYNGEE. CDR3 length: 13 amino acids. Trimming cost V 3 bases and J 8 bases, with 14 bases left between them. CDR3 coding DNA: TGTGCCAGCAGCGATACAGGGATCGGAGGCTACACCTTC. Translation gives CASSDTGIGGYTF.